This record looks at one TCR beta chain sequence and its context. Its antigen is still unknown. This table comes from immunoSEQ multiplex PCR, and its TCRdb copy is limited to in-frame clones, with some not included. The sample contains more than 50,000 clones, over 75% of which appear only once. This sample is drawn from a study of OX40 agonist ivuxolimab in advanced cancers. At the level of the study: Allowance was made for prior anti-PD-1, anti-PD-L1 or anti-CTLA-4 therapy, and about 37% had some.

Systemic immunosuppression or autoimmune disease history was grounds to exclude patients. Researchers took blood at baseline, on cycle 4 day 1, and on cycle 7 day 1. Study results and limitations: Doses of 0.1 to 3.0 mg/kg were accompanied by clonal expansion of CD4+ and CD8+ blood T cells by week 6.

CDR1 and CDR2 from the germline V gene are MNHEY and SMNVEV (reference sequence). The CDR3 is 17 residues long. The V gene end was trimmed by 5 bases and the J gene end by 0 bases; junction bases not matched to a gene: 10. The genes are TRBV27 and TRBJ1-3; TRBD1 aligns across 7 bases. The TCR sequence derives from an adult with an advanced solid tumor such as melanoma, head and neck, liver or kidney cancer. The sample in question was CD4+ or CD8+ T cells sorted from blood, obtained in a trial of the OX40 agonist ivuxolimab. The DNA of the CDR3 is TGTGCCAGCAGTCCGTCGACAGGGCTAATCTCTGGAAACACCATATATTTT. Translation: CASSPSTGLISGNTIYF.